The 14 T cell receptor beta chains given below trace back to one sample, sequenced in a study of blood T cell repertoires in COVID-19. Sequencing was performed with immunoSEQ multiplex PCR; in TCRdb, only in-frame clones are kept and a portion is missing. This table holds more than 250,000 clones, approximately 90% found once. Sequenced sample: PBMCs or T cells enriched from blood (not recorded which). These TCRs come from a middle-aged woman with acute COVID-19.

A few counts support this clone. The rearrangement links TRBV23-1 to TRBJ1-5; TRBD1 might be the D (6 bases). TRBV23-1 carries the ORF label, with uncertain function. V dropped 2 bases and J dropped 0 bases, with 17 bases sitting between them. The CDR3 runs to 18 residues. The CDR3 spells CASSQGTRTDDSNQPQHF. CDR3 nucleotide sequence: TGCGCCAGCAGTCAAGGGACACGAACGGACGATAGCAATCAGCCCCAGCATTTT.

This rearrangement joins TRBV30 to TRBJ1-2; D gene uncertain. Trimming took 4 bases from V and 6 from J, leaving 9 bases between them. The CDR3 extends over 11 amino acids. The germline V gene has CDR1 GTSNPN and CDR2 SVGIG (reference sequence). The CDR3 nucleotides read TGTGCCTGGAAAACCCGGGATGGCTACACCTTC. It codes for CAWKTRDGYTF.

The rearrangement uses TRBV30 and TRBJ2-7; possibly TRBD1 for D (6 bases). V dropped 3 bases and J dropped 3 bases, with 15 bases sitting between them. The CDR3 has 14 amino acids. Germline-derived CDR1 and CDR2 are GTSNPN and SVGIG (reference sequence). CDR3 protein: CAWSIRGPSYEQYF. The CDR3 DNA is TGTGCCTGGAGCATCAGGGGACCGAGCTACGAGCAGTACTTC.

V and J are TRBV4-3 and TRBJ2-2; TRBD2 matches 10 bases. This CDR3 is built from 17 residues. V was clipped by 3 bases and J by 1 base; unmatched bases: 5. In germline, CDR1 is LGHNA, CDR2 YSLEER. This chain's CDR3 is CASSQQGLAVNTGELFF. CDR3 nucleotides: TGCGCCAGCAGCCAGCAAGGACTAGCGGTGAACACCGGGGAGCTGTTTTTT.

The CDR3 sequence is CASSQQGTNYGYTF. The DNA for the CDR3 is TGTGCCAGCAGTCAACAGGGAACTAACTATGGCTACACCTTC. The gene calls are TRBV2 and TRBJ1-2, with a tentative D call TRBD1 (6 bases). Germline V gene data show CDR1 as SNHLY and CDR2 as FYNNEI. This CDR3 contains 14 residues. V was shortened by 5 bases and J by 0 bases, with 10 bases between the two germline ends.

This CDR3 reads CASSLRQLEQFF. For the CDR3, the DNA is TGTGCCAGCAGTTTAAGACAGTTGGAGCAGTTCTTC. The chain uses TRBV28 and TRBJ2-1, with D possibly being TRBD1 (5 bases). The CDR3 totals 12 residues. Germline V gene data show CDR1 as MDHEN and CDR2 as SYDVKM. Between the trimmed V and J ends, which lost 2 bases and 10 bases, there was a span of 9 bases.

The chain is built from TRBV14 and TRBJ2-4, with D possibly being TRBD2 (7 bases). V was shortened by 4 bases and J by 0 bases, with 16 bases between the two germline ends. CDR3 size: 17 residues. Germline values: CDR1 SGHDN, CDR2 FVKESK. DNA for the CDR3: TGTGCCAGCAGCCTTAAGCGGGACACCCGAGCCAAAAACATTCAGTACTTC. This encodes CASSLKRDTRAKNIQYF.

DNA for the CDR3: TGCGCCAGCAGCCCGTATCCCGCAACTAATGAAAAACTGTTTTTT. Translating it yields CASSPYPATNEKLFF. V is TRBV4-1 and J is TRBJ1-4; D is unclear. Deletions cut 4 bases from V and 0 bases from J, with 9 bases between. The CDR3 extends over 15 amino acids. Germline V gene sequence: CDR1 MGHRA, CDR2 YSYEKL.

V and J are TRBV6-2 or TRBV6-3 and TRBJ1-5; D remains unclear. The CDR3 runs 16 residues. Looked up from germline, CDR1 is MNHEY and CDR2 is SVGEGT. Trimming removed 6 bases at V and 2 bases at J, with 17 bases between. The CDR3 is CASSPRGGSGNQPQHF. The CDR3 DNA follows: TGTGCCAGCAGCCCTCGCGGAGGGTCGGGCAATCAGCCCCAGCATTTT.

This chain connects TRBV10-3 to TRBJ1-1; possible D gene TRBD1, 5 bases. Trimming took 4 bases from V and 4 from J, leaving 19 bases between them. The germline V gene encodes CDR1 ENHRY and CDR2 SYGVKD. This CDR3 comprises 16 residues. CDR3 region: CAISVGAGRGFTEAFF. The CDR3 coding sequence is TGTGCCATCAGTGTCGGTGCGGGACGGGGTTTCACTGAAGCTTTCTTT.

The chain couples TRBV7-2 to TRBJ2-5; D may be TRBD2 (6 bases). The CDR3 runs to 13 residues. CDR1 is SGHTA, CDR2 FQGNSA, per germline. V shed 8 bases and J shed 5 bases, with 15 bases lying between them. CDR3 loop: CASRRLVRETQYF. CDR3 bases: TGTGCCAGCCGGAGACTAGTTCGGGAGACCCAGTACTTC.

CDR3 nucleotides: TGTGCCAGTAGTAAAAGACTAGCGGGGGCAGGGTACCAAGAGACCCAGTACTTC. It specifies CASSKRLAGAGYQETQYF. The chain has TRBV19 and TRBJ2-5; TRBD2 matches at 12 bases. Germline trimming cut 4 bases from V and 0 bases from J; bases unmatched to any gene: 9. CDR1 is LNHDA, CDR2 SQIVND, per germline (reference sequence). The CDR3 is 18 amino acids.

The rearrangement joins TRBV5-1 to TRBJ2-7; 10 bases align to TRBD1. Trimming cost V 4 bases and J 0 bases; bases outside gene matches: 7. Germline V gene sequence: CDR1 SGHRS, CDR2 YFSETQ. This CDR3 is 16 amino acids long. The CDR3, as DNA: TGCGCCAGCAGCCGGAAGGGACAGGGGAGCTCCTACGAGCAGTACTTC. Translated, it gives CASSRKGQGSSYEQYF.

This clone appeared many times. The V gene is TRBV6-5, the J gene TRBJ2-7, with 12 positions matching TRBD1. The trim removed 2 bases at V and 3 bases at J, leaving 5 bases unmatched. The CDR3 totals 16 residues. Germline V gene lookup returns CDR1 MNHEY and CDR2 SVGAGI. CDR3 nucleotides: TGTGCCAGCAGTTACAAAGGGACAGGGGGCGTCTACGAGCAGTACGTC. As protein: CASSYKGTGGVYEQYV.